This is a list of T cell receptor beta chains from one sample in a study of blood T cell repertoires in COVID-19. Assay used: immunoSEQ multiplex PCR; TCRdb lists only in-frame clones, some missing. Seen here are roughly 40,000 clones, roughly four fifths observed once, and the top ten hold more than 12%. Sample: peripheral blood. The source of these receptors is a human donor in a cohort sampled during active COVID-19. Both conserved end residues are part of each CDR3. D genes are given only for firm matches. Where a row states a size, it is once, few, many or the class of an expanded clone; other rows omit it.

clone_size: -
v_call: TRBV7-9
d_call: -
j_call: TRBJ2-5
cdr3_aa: CASSSPGETQYF
cdr3_nt: TGTGCCAGCAGCTCACCCGGGGAGACCCAGTACTTC

clone_size: -
v_call: TRBV4-1
d_call: -
j_call: TRBJ2-7
cdr3_aa: CASSLTPGGEQYF
cdr3_nt: TGCGCCAGCAGCCTAACCCCAGGAGGCGAGCAGTACTTC

clone_size: -
v_call: TRBV5-1
d_call: -
j_call: TRBJ2-7
cdr3_aa: CASSLAQDGYEQYF
cdr3_nt: TGCGCCAGCAGCTTGGCACAGGATGGCTACGAGCAGTACTTC

clone_size: -
v_call: TRBV6-2/TRBV6-3
d_call: -
j_call: TRBJ2-7
cdr3_aa: CASSYRPRASYEQYF
cdr3_nt: TGTGCCAGCAGTTACCGTCCCAGGGCCTCCTACGAGCAGTACTTC

clone_size: -
v_call: TRBV6-5
d_call: -
j_call: TRBJ2-7
cdr3_aa: CASSYSVLARSYEQYF
cdr3_nt: TGTGCCAGCAGTTACTCGGTGCTAGCCAGATCCTACGAGCAGTACTTC

clone_size: -
v_call: TRBV11-2
d_call: -
j_call: TRBJ2-7
cdr3_aa: CASSLRLNSYEQYF
cdr3_nt: TGTGCCAGCAGCTTACGACTCAACTCCTACGAGCAGTACTTC

clone_size: -
v_call: TRBV4-3
d_call: TRBD1
j_call: TRBJ2-2
cdr3_aa: CASSRTGRDTGELFF
cdr3_nt: TGCGCCAGCAGCAGGACAGGGCGGGACACCGGGGAGCTGTTTTTT

clone_size: -
v_call: TRBV18
d_call: -
j_call: TRBJ2-7
cdr3_aa: CASSRGETYEQYF
cdr3_nt: TGTGCCAGCTCCCGAGGAGAAACCTACGAGCAGTACTTC

clone_size: -
v_call: TRBV2
d_call: TRBD1
j_call: TRBJ1-1
cdr3_aa: CASISGQGNTEAFF
cdr3_nt: TGTGCCAGCATATCGGGACAGGGGAACACTGAAGCTTTCTTT

clone_size: -
v_call: TRBV27
d_call: -
j_call: TRBJ2-4
cdr3_aa: CASSHTGRGIQYF
cdr3_nt: TGTGCCAGCAGTCATACAGGGAGGGGCATTCAGTACTTC

clone_size: few
v_call: TRBV7-2
d_call: TRBD1
j_call: TRBJ1-2
cdr3_aa: CASSRGLTGRYGYTF
cdr3_nt: TGTGCCAGCAGCAGAGGGCTGACAGGGCGCTATGGCTACACCTTC

clone_size: -
v_call: TRBV19
d_call: -
j_call: TRBJ2-1
cdr3_aa: CASSRRDDEQFF
cdr3_nt: TGTGCCAGTAGTAGGAGGGACGATGAGCAGTTCTTC

clone_size: -
v_call: TRBV10-3
d_call: TRBD1
j_call: TRBJ2-7
cdr3_aa: CAISPRTGDPYEQYF
cdr3_nt: TGTGCCATCAGCCCTAGGACAGGGGACCCCTACGAGCAGTACTTC

clone_size: -
v_call: TRBV9
d_call: TRBD2
j_call: TRBJ2-3
cdr3_aa: CASSRLAGSTDTQYF
cdr3_nt: TGTGCCAGCAGCCGTCTAGCGGGGTCCACAGATACGCAGTATTTT

clone_size: -
v_call: TRBV15
d_call: -
j_call: TRBJ1-5
cdr3_aa: CATSRDQLKGGNQPQHF
cdr3_nt: TGTGCCACCAGCAGAGATCAGTTGAAGGGGGGCAATCAGCCCCAGCATTTT

clone_size: -
v_call: TRBV18
d_call: -
j_call: TRBJ2-6
cdr3_aa: CASSLRDGGSGANVLTF
cdr3_nt: TGTGCCAGCTCACTCCGGGACGGGGGTTCTGGGGCCAACGTCCTGACTTTC

clone_size: -
v_call: TRBV19
d_call: TRBD1
j_call: TRBJ1-1
cdr3_aa: CASSTTGSMNTEAFF
cdr3_nt: TGTGCCAGTAGTACGACAGGGTCCATGAACACTGAAGCTTTCTTT

clone_size: few
v_call: TRBV10-1
d_call: -
j_call: TRBJ2-1
cdr3_aa: CASSEGDTYNEQFF
cdr3_nt: TGCGCCAGCAGTGAGGGGGACACTTACAATGAGCAGTTCTTC

clone_size: once
v_call: TRBV19
d_call: -
j_call: TRBJ1-1
cdr3_aa: CASSKDPRDTEAFF
cdr3_nt: TGTGCCAGTAGTAAGGACCCGAGGGACACTGAAGCTTTCTTT

clone_size: -
v_call: TRBV11-3
d_call: TRBD2
j_call: TRBJ2-7
cdr3_aa: CASSRSGTSDYEQYF
cdr3_nt: TGTGCCAGCAGCCGTTCCGGGACTAGCGACTACGAGCAGTACTTC

clone_size: -
v_call: TRBV12-3/TRBV12-4
d_call: -
j_call: TRBJ1-2
cdr3_aa: CASSLARGYGYTF
cdr3_nt: TGTGCCAGCAGTTTAGCCAGGGGCTATGGCTACACCTTC

clone_size: few
v_call: TRBV11-3
d_call: TRBD1
j_call: TRBJ2-2
cdr3_aa: CASSPGTGVIGELFF
cdr3_nt: TGTGCCAGCAGCCCTGGGACAGGGGTAATCGGGGAGCTGTTTTTT

clone_size: -
v_call: TRBV4-1
d_call: -
j_call: TRBJ1-4
cdr3_aa: CASSQESTGTFNEKLFF
cdr3_nt: TGCGCCAGCAGCCAAGAGAGTACCGGGACTTTTAATGAAAAACTGTTTTTT

clone_size: -
v_call: TRBV30
d_call: -
j_call: TRBJ1-5
cdr3_aa: CAWSRGGQPQHF
cdr3_nt: TGTGCCTGGAGTAGGGGCGGTCAGCCCCAGCATTTT

clone_size: few
v_call: TRBV2
d_call: -
j_call: TRBJ1-2
cdr3_aa: CASSLRGRSNYGYTF
cdr3_nt: TGTGCCAGCAGTCTCAGGGGCCGATCTAACTATGGCTACACCTTC

clone_size: -
v_call: TRBV14
d_call: TRBD1
j_call: TRBJ2-7
cdr3_aa: CASSLGQGTVYEQYF
cdr3_nt: TGTGCCAGCAGCCTCGGACAGGGTACGGTCTACGAGCAGTACTTC

clone_size: -
v_call: TRBV7-9
d_call: TRBD1
j_call: TRBJ1-4
cdr3_aa: CASSSTQRGRDEKLFF
cdr3_nt: TGTGCCAGCAGCTCGACACAAAGGGGGCGGGATGAAAAACTGTTTTTT

clone_size: -
v_call: TRBV18
d_call: TRBD1
j_call: TRBJ1-2
cdr3_aa: CASSPGQGGNYGYTF
cdr3_nt: TGTGCCAGCTCACCGGGACAGGGGGGAAACTATGGCTACACCTTC

clone_size: -
v_call: TRBV28
d_call: -
j_call: TRBJ1-5
cdr3_aa: CASRAPSNQPQHF
cdr3_nt: TGTGCCAGCAGGGCCCCGAGCAATCAGCCCCAGCATTTT

clone_size: -
v_call: TRBV4-2
d_call: -
j_call: TRBJ2-3
cdr3_aa: CASSPRGRLGDTQYF
cdr3_nt: TGTGCCAGCAGCCCCAGGGGACGGCTAGGAGATACGCAGTATTTT

clone_size: -
v_call: TRBV19
d_call: TRBD2
j_call: TRBJ2-5
cdr3_aa: CASSMPSGSRETQYF
cdr3_nt: TGTGCCAGTAGTATGCCTAGCGGGAGCAGAGAGACCCAGTACTTC

clone_size: -
v_call: TRBV9
d_call: -
j_call: TRBJ1-1
cdr3_aa: CASSPEGGYTEAFF
cdr3_nt: TGTGCCAGCAGCCCGGAGGGTGGGTACACTGAAGCTTTCTTT

clone_size: -
v_call: TRBV19
d_call: TRBD1
j_call: TRBJ2-7
cdr3_aa: CASSRDRAGGEQYF
cdr3_nt: TGTGCCAGTAGTAGAGACAGGGCTGGTGGCGAGCAGTACTTC

clone_size: -
v_call: TRBV28
d_call: TRBD1
j_call: TRBJ2-2
cdr3_aa: CASSTGGTGELFF
cdr3_nt: TGTGCCAGCAGTACAGGGGGGACCGGGGAGCTGTTTTTT

clone_size: few
v_call: TRBV11-2
d_call: TRBD2
j_call: TRBJ2-1
cdr3_aa: CASSLPPVGGNEQFF
cdr3_nt: TGTGCCAGCAGCTTACCACCGGTGGGGGGGAATGAGCAGTTCTTC

clone_size: few
v_call: TRBV11-2
d_call: TRBD2
j_call: TRBJ2-7
cdr3_aa: CASSRLAGSLEQYF
cdr3_nt: TGTGCCAGCAGCCGACTAGCGGGGTCCCTCGAGCAGTACTTC

clone_size: -
v_call: TRBV29-1
d_call: TRBD1
j_call: TRBJ2-1
cdr3_aa: CSVEEGTGVGNEQFF
cdr3_nt: TGCAGCGTTGAAGAAGGAACAGGGGTGGGAAATGAGCAGTTCTTC

clone_size: -
v_call: TRBV6-5
d_call: TRBD2
j_call: TRBJ2-1
cdr3_aa: CASAPWTSDQNEQFF
cdr3_nt: TGTGCCAGCGCCCCTTGGACTAGCGATCAGAATGAGCAGTTCTTC

clone_size: -
v_call: TRBV7-9
d_call: TRBD2
j_call: TRBJ2-5
cdr3_aa: CASSPYIGTSGPQETQYF
cdr3_nt: TGTGCCAGCAGTCCTTATATTGGAACTAGCGGGCCACAAGAGACCCAGTACTTC

clone_size: -
v_call: TRBV21-1
d_call: -
j_call: TRBJ2-7
cdr3_aa: CARAEVVGYEQYF
cdr3_nt: TGTGCCAGAGCAGAGGTGGTGGGCTACGAGCAGTACTTC

clone_size: -
v_call: TRBV4-1
d_call: TRBD2
j_call: TRBJ2-1
cdr3_aa: CASSQDIPAGGYNEQFF
cdr3_nt: TGCGCCAGCAGCCAAGATATTCCAGCGGGGGGTTACAATGAGCAGTTCTTC

clone_size: -
v_call: TRBV2
d_call: TRBD1
j_call: TRBJ2-7
cdr3_aa: CARGQGIGEQYF
cdr3_nt: TGTGCCAGAGGACAGGGTATCGGCGAGCAGTACTTC

clone_size: -
v_call: TRBV24-1
d_call: TRBD1
j_call: TRBJ1-4
cdr3_aa: CATSDGTGGFEKLFF
cdr3_nt: TGTGCCACCAGTGATGGGACAGGGGGTTTCGAAAAACTGTTTTTT

clone_size: -
v_call: TRBV5-6
d_call: -
j_call: TRBJ2-3
cdr3_aa: CASSLTATDTQYF
cdr3_nt: TGTGCCAGCAGCTTGACAGCCACAGATACGCAGTATTTT

clone_size: -
v_call: TRBV5-6
d_call: TRBD2
j_call: TRBJ2-3
cdr3_aa: CASSFTSGVSDTQYF
cdr3_nt: TGTGCCAGCAGCTTCACTAGCGGAGTTTCAGATACGCAGTATTTT

clone_size: -
v_call: TRBV29-1
d_call: TRBD1
j_call: TRBJ1-1
cdr3_aa: CSAHTMTGLHTEAFF
cdr3_nt: TGCAGCGCCCACACTATGACAGGGCTTCACACTGAAGCTTTCTTT

clone_size: once
v_call: TRBV7-8
d_call: -
j_call: TRBJ2-3
cdr3_aa: CASSLIADRTQYF
cdr3_nt: TGTGCCAGCAGCTTAATAGCGGATCGTACGCAGTATTTT

clone_size: -
v_call: TRBV5-1
d_call: -
j_call: TRBJ2-3
cdr3_aa: CASRFTGLSTDTQYF
cdr3_nt: TGCGCCAGCCGATTCACGGGACTCAGCACAGATACGCAGTATTTT

clone_size: -
v_call: TRBV6-6
d_call: -
j_call: TRBJ2-7
cdr3_aa: CAIAPGVSYEQYF
cdr3_nt: TGTGCCATCGCACCAGGGGTGTCCTACGAGCAGTACTTC

clone_size: -
v_call: TRBV29-1
d_call: -
j_call: TRBJ2-1
cdr3_aa: CSVPSEEVDEQFF
cdr3_nt: TGCAGCGTCCCCTCTGAGGAAGTCGATGAGCAGTTCTTC

clone_size: -
v_call: TRBV4-2
d_call: TRBD2
j_call: TRBJ2-3
cdr3_aa: CASSQVSGTSTDTQYF
cdr3_nt: TGTGCCAGCAGCCAAGTTAGCGGGACTAGCACAGATACGCAGTATTTT

clone_size: -
v_call: TRBV28
d_call: -
j_call: TRBJ1-1
cdr3_aa: CASSFAGKNTEAFF
cdr3_nt: TGTGCCAGCAGTTTCGCAGGGAAGAACACTGAAGCTTTCTTT

clone_size: -
v_call: TRBV18
d_call: -
j_call: TRBJ2-1
cdr3_aa: CASSPQTGPYNEQFF
cdr3_nt: TGTGCCAGCTCACCTCAGACGGGTCCCTACAATGAGCAGTTCTTC

clone_size: -
v_call: TRBV30
d_call: TRBD1
j_call: TRBJ1-1
cdr3_aa: CAWSDIDREGTEAFF
cdr3_nt: TGTGCCTGGAGCGATATCGACAGGGAAGGCACTGAAGCTTTCTTT

clone_size: -
v_call: TRBV15
d_call: -
j_call: TRBJ1-2
cdr3_aa: CATSRDPEVYGYTF
cdr3_nt: TGTGCCACCAGCAGAGACCCAGAAGTCTATGGCTACACCTTC

clone_size: once
v_call: TRBV6-5
d_call: -
j_call: TRBJ2-7
cdr3_aa: CASKYTGTFYEQYF
cdr3_nt: TGTGCCAGCAAGTACACAGGGACCTTCTACGAGCAGTACTTC

clone_size: -
v_call: TRBV30
d_call: -
j_call: TRBJ2-1
cdr3_aa: CAWGTSNNEQFF
cdr3_nt: TGTGCCTGGGGGACTTCCAACAATGAGCAGTTCTTC

clone_size: -
v_call: TRBV14
d_call: -
j_call: TRBJ2-7
cdr3_aa: CASSRDRTEQYF
cdr3_nt: TGTGCCAGCAGCCGTGACAGGACCGAGCAGTACTTC

clone_size: -
v_call: TRBV24-1
d_call: -
j_call: TRBJ2-3
cdr3_aa: CATSALGLVTQYF
cdr3_nt: TGTGCCACCAGTGCCCTAGGACTCGTGACGCAGTATTTT